A single sample gave rise to the 15 T cell receptor beta chains below, sequenced in a study of T-cell reconstitution after alpha-beta-depleted transplantation in children (dated by TCRdb to between 2015 and 2016). Explained via the paper, the treatment or condition label denotes: allogeneic hematopoietic cell transplantation with graft depleted of TCRalphabeta T cells and CD19 B cells. Library creation used PCR. Sequenced on an Illumina HiSeq 2500. TCR library preparation used molecular barcoding, with unique molecular identifiers applied to normalize quantification of the TCRbeta repertoire. Through fastp at Q25 and MiXCR, TCRdb rebuilt clones from the public reads, retaining in-frame beta chains. Rows are combined by CDR3 protein, so each entry shows the most common genes and DNA. The table for this sample lists 250,000 to 400,000 distinct CDR3 sequences; roughly 21% of them were counted only once. Over 9.5% of the sample rests with the top ten.

The sequencing here drew on PBMCs, mostly from graft donor cells, taken 180 days after TCRalphabeta/CD19-depleted stem cell transplant. Source of these receptors: a male patient between 5 and 17 years old who had a stem cell transplant for acute lymphoblastic leukemia, so the T cells may come from the graft donor.

The chain carries TRBV7-9 and TRBJ1-4, with TRBD1 matching over 7 bases. Germline CDR1 is SEHNR and CDR2 is FQNEAQ (reference sequence). V trimming: 4 bases; J trimming: 4 bases; junction bases outside the gene matches: 3. CDR3 length equals 14 residues. The chain's CDR3 is CASSSHRGNEKLFF. CDR3 coding DNA: TGTGCCAGCAGCTCCCACAGGGGTAATGAAAAACTGTTTTTT. Based on the CDR3 plus reference TRBV7-9 and TRBJ1-4, the full variable domain is DTGVSQNPRHKITKRGQNVTFRCDPISEHNRLYWYRQTLGQGPEFLTYFQNEAQLEKSRLLSDRFSAERPKGSFSTLEIQRTEQGDSAMYLCASSSHRGNEKLFFGSGTQLSVL.

V gene TRBV3-1 combines with J gene TRBJ1-2; D unresolved. The V end lost 0 bases, the J end lost 4 bases, and 9 bases lay between the germline ends. Germline values: CDR1 LGHDT, CDR2 YNNKEL (reference sequence). This CDR3 contains 14 residues. The chain's CDR3 is CASSQDYGRYGYTF. In nucleotides, the CDR3 is TGTGCCAGCAGCCAAGATTACGGACGCTATGGCTACACCTTC.

This clonotype occurred a few times. This chain links TRBV27 with TRBJ2-5; D perhaps matches TRBD1 (6 bases). Deletions cut 5 bases from V and 14 bases from J, with 18 bases between. The CDR3 has 12 residues. CDR1 MNHEY and CDR2 SMNVEV come from the germline V gene (reference sequence). This chain's CDR3 is CASSRRDRPDYF. The CDR3 coding sequence is TGTGCCAGCAGTCGCCGAGACAGGCCCGATTACTTC.

This clonotype occurred a few times. The CDR3 is CASSDLVDNPWRDSEQFF. The DNA of the CDR3 is TGTGCCAGCAGTGATCTGGTGGACAACCCTTGGCGAGACAGTGAGCAGTTCTTC. The rearrangement uses TRBV2 and TRBJ2-1; possible D gene TRBD1, 5 bases. Trimming left V 3 bases short and J 9 bases short, with 27 bases between. This CDR3 is 18 amino acids long. Germline V CDR1 and CDR2: SNHLY, FYNNEI.

This clonotype was seen a single time. This may arise from a read error, as a much more abundant clone is one base away. J is TRBJ2-7 and V is TRBV5-1; 8 bases line up with TRBD2. The CDR3 extends over 14 amino acids. CDR1 is SGHRS and CDR2 is YFSETQ in the germline V gene. After removal of 4 bases from V and 2 bases from J, the junction contained 5 bases not matched to a gene. The CDR3 DNA follows: TGCGCCAGCAGCACCAGCGGGAGCGCCTACGAGCAGTACTTC. It translates to CASSTSGSAYEQYF.

This clonotype occurred once. One junction end disagrees with the germline gene, perhaps due to a read error. The V call is TRBV12-3 or TRBV12-4, the J call TRBJ1-2; 7 bases agree with TRBD1. The CDR3 sequence is 17 residues long. CDR3 DNA: TGTGCCAGCAGCCATTCCCCCGCCCCAAGGGGGCCCTATGGCGACACCTTC. It encodes CASSHSPAPRGPYGDTF.

The rearrangement uses TRBV11-2 and TRBJ2-1; 10 bases match TRBD2. Germline-derived CDR1 and CDR2 are SGHAT and FQNNGV. Unmatched junction bases numbered 12, after V lost 1 base and J lost 0 bases. CDR3 size: 20 residues. The DNA of the CDR3 is TGTGCCAGCAGCTTAGGGGTACGTAGCGGGAGGTTTAACTCCTACAATGAGCAGTTCTTC. It codes for CASSLGVRSGRFNSYNEQFF.

The chain employs TRBV7-9 and TRBJ2-1; no definite D call. CDR3 length: 11 amino acids. Per germline, CDR1 SEHNR and CDR2 FQNEAQ (reference sequence). V dropped 3 bases and J dropped 12 bases, with 9 bases sitting between them. In DNA, the CDR3 is TGTGCCAGCAGCTTTACGGACCTGCAGTTCTTC. Translated: CASSFTDLQFF.

The V and J genes are TRBV28 and TRBJ1-5; D remains ambiguous. The V end was cut by 5 bases, the J end by 1 base, with 12 bases between. Germline V lookup: CDR1 MDHEN, CDR2 SYDVKM. The CDR3 contains 15 residues. DNA for the CDR3: TGTGCCAGCAGTCCGGTCCCCCTAAGCAATCAGCCCCAGCATTTT. Its translation: CASSPVPLSNQPQHF.

J is TRBJ2-7 and V is TRBV5-4, with D perhaps TRBD2 (6 bases). Germline loops: CDR1 SGHNT, CDR2 YYREEE (reference sequence). CDR3 size: 15 residues. V lost 5 bases to trimming and J lost 3 bases, with 18 bases between them. CDR3 nucleotide sequence: TGTGCCAGCAGTTCCCCCCCAATGGGAGGCTACGAGCAGTACTTC. The encoded protein is CASSSPPMGGYEQYF.

This chain links TRBV7-3 with TRBJ2-3; the D gene is possibly TRBD1 (5 bases). In germline, CDR1 is SGHTA, CDR2 FQGTGA. This CDR3 comprises 18 residues. Trimming stripped 5 bases from V and 2 bases from J, with 23 bases between. The CDR3: CASSPRPRRRAFTDTQYF. CDR3 nucleotides: TGTGCCAGCAGCCCCCGACCGCGGCGCAGGGCCTTCACAGATACGCAGTATTTT.

This clonotype occurred a few times. This chain uses TRBV20-1 with TRBJ2-5, with 7 bases matching TRBD2. Losses at the gene ends were 0 bases for V and 7 bases for J; bases not matched to a gene: 20. The CDR3 is 18 residues long. Germline V gives CDR1 DFQATT, CDR2 SNEGSKA (reference sequence). CDR3 DNA sequence: TGCAGTGCTAGAGATCGAAGGGAGGGCCTTATTCTTGTTGGGACCCAGTACTTC. Residues: CSARDRREGLILVGTQYF.

This chain joins TRBV25-1 and TRBJ2-1, with TRBD1 as a possible D gene (7 bases). The CDR3 length is 15 residues. Germline CDR1 is MGHDK and CDR2 is SYGVNS. V shed 6 bases and J shed 1 base, with 13 bases lying between them. The CDR3 here is CASRDAGGSYNEQFF. CDR3 coding DNA: TGTGCCAGCAGGGATGCAGGGGGGTCCTACAATGAGCAGTTCTTC.

This clonotype has a handful of counts. This chain joins TRBV20-1 and TRBJ1-5; the D is unclear. This CDR3 contains 21 residues. Deletions cut 0 bases from V and 2 bases from J, with 29 bases between. Germline CDR1 reads DFQATT; CDR2 reads SNEGSKA (reference sequence). CDR3 in amino acids: CSARDEKGAAGRLLGNQPQHF. The CDR3 DNA sequence: TGCAGTGCTAGAGATGAAAAGGGAGCGGCAGGACGGCTCCTTGGCAATCAGCCCCAGCATTTT.

This clonotype has more than one count but fewer than ten. The genes are TRBV29-1 and TRBJ2-1, with D uncertain. CDR1 and CDR2 (germline): SQVTM, ANQGSEA. V shed 5 bases and J shed 6 bases, with 14 bases lying between them. This CDR3 has 13 residues. The CDR3 DNA reads as TGCAGCGTTCCCCCCCCAGGCGGCAATGAGCAGTTCTTC. Amino acid sequence: CSVPPPGGNEQFF.